This T cell receptor (beta chain) stems from a study of blood T cell repertoires in COVID-19. Study-wide background: In each case, the material was cDNA or gDNA derived from T cells, B-cell-depleted T cells, or PBMCs.

In the original analysis: Estimates of nucleated cell counts were drawn from the amplification of reference gene primers. Repertoires were generated with immunoSEQ multiplex PCR, while TCRdb's copy carries only in-frame clones and drops some. That table supplies the V and J calls and clone size; D and trimming were determined from the DNA. The profile shows approximately 310,000 clones, around 90% of them singletons. Germline V gives CDR1 SGHRS, CDR2 YFSETQ. The length of the CDR3 is 14 residues. V gave up 4 bases and J gave up 12 bases; unmatched junction bases: 14. The clonotype was recovered from a man aged 45 to 65 with active or convalescent COVID-19. This sequence joins TRBV5-1 and TRBJ1-1, with 8 bases that match TRBD1. The sample comprised peripheral blood. The CDR3 region is CASSPIQGAERTFF. CDR3 nucleotide sequence: TGCGCCAGCAGCCCGATTCAGGGGGCGGAACGAACTTTCTTT. The complete variable domain, with remaining parts taken from reference TRBV5-1 and TRBJ1-1, reads KAGVTQTPRYLIKTRGQQVTLSCSPISGHRSVSWYQQTPGQGLQFLFEYFSETQRNKGNFPGRFSGRQFSNSRSEMNVSTLELGDSALYLCASSPIQGAERTFFGQGTRLTVV.